This T cell receptor (beta chain) was documented in a study of T cell responses to AZD1222 COVID-19 vaccine. Study background: Pooled samples include second doses given at about 4 or 12 weeks.

A remark on this clone: Its target is unknown.

Sequencing was performed with immunoSEQ multiplex PCR; in TCRdb, only in-frame clones are kept and a portion is missing. In the table there are 85,000 to 130,000 clones, 80% to 90% of which are singletons. The CDR3 has 14 amino acids. V lost 5 bases, J lost 4 bases, and 7 bases stayed unmatched. Germline CDR1 is MNHEY and CDR2 is SMNVEV (reference sequence). Regarding the study as a whole: Spike-specific TCR breadth and depth grew following two AZD1222 doses. It should be noted that donors were predominantly white British and more often female, and clonal diversity was possibly underestimated. At study baseline, merely roughly 6 AZD1222 recipients were seropositive.

This receptor was obtained from an adult in good health. The chain employs TRBV27 and TRBJ1-2, with TRBD1 identical over 7 bases. The source was peripheral blood, collected on day 0 of AZD1222 vaccination. The chain's CDR3 is CASSPTGLGYGYTF. In DNA, the CDR3 is TGTGCCAGCAGTCCGACAGGGCTCGGCTATGGCTACACCTTC.